This T cell receptor (beta chain) originates from a study of cytomegalovirus exposure and HLA in healthy donors (dated by TCRdb to the late 2010s). As for the study more broadly: According to an earlier analysis of 587 of the donors, about 179 million T cells yielded over 100 million unique TCR beta sequences and about 280 Gb of sequence data. An early release covering some 640 HLA-typed donors comprised approximately 300 gigabases of sequencing data and roughly 85 million unique TCR sequences. Of the approximately 400 genotyped donors, over 65% fell in the genetic ancestry cluster associated with self-reported Caucasian donors. The aim of the study was to test whether cataloging public T cell receptors could identify signatures of past pathogen exposure. The study profiled the T cell repertoires of around 700 subjects by immunosequencing and related them to cytomegalovirus serostatus. Along with the roughly 670-subject first cohort, a separate validation cohort of more than 90 different subjects was used. The study combined high-throughput TCR immunosequencing, statistical association of individual TCRs with disease status, and machine learning to predict cytomegalovirus infection status. In a later analysis, previously published TCR beta repertoires from 670 or so donors were re-analyzed and high-resolution HLA genotyping was added so that TCR occurrence patterns could be studied. Rather than using new phenotypic data, the later analysis identified candidate immune exposures from TCR beta sequences and from how often those sequences occurred across donors. An earlier analysis of a few hundred of the donors applied high-throughput TCR beta sequencing to assess whether each TCR beta V gene segment acted as functional or pseudogenic. Alongside the repertoire data, information on donor age, sex, ethnicity and CMV serostatus was compiled. A later genetic analysis took genome-wide SNP genotypes for about 55% of the roughly 700 donors and used that subset as a discovery cohort. All discovery cohort repertoires had been generated on a single sequencing platform. HLA typing included class I and class II loci at four-digit resolution. The number of typed donors differed by locus: about 620-640 for A, B, C, DRB1 and DQB1; 522 for DQA1; some 610 for DPA1; and about 450 for DPB1. Four or five DR-DQ haplotypes were handled as single units for association and clustering because linkage in the cohort was strong. Across some 400 genotyped donors of the cohort, an average of approximately 240,000 unique TCR beta nucleotide sequences per donor were sequenced, and roughly a sixth of those sequences were non-productive. The paper as a whole reports these results and caveats: In a later analysis, most CMV-associated TCR beta chains were found to appear HLA-restricted, with HLA associations seemingly driven largely by CMV exposure. Around 16 rarely observed V segments, including chromosome 9 orphons, were excluded from the earlier analysis of just under 600 of the donors because counts were too low. The authors suggested that the approach could potentially be generalized to other disease states and immunological phenotypes. In vitro tests confirmed that a few of the cytomegalovirus-associated TCR beta chains recognize cytomegalovirus antigens. V-gene and J-gene trimming of TCR beta chains was associated with a missense DCLRE1C variant in a later genetic analysis, and the association was replicated in an independent cohort. In an earlier analysis of several hundred of the donors, most TCR beta V segments were observed in productive rearrangements about 87% or about 30% of the time, broadly matching IMGT annotations. When HLA alleles, especially DR and DQ, strongly co-occurred, TCR associations were difficult to assign to individual alleles. According to a later analysis, parvovirus B19, influenza, CMV and Epstein-Barr virus appeared linked to several top co-occurrence clusters. Specific HLA alleles were associated with 15,000 to 20,000 TCR beta sequences at a false discovery rate of 0.05 in a later analysis. A later analysis found that TCR association rates varied across HLA loci, with DRB1 alleles showing the most associated TCRs and HLA-C alleles the fewest. For the cohort, immune exposure information was limited to CMV serostatus. The cohort was sequenced for TCR beta chains only, and without alpha or paired-chain data the features that could be detected were limited. Correlated functional status among segregating V segments might be attributable to linkage disequilibrium, but an unknown experimental factor could not be ruled out. Compared with the approximately 670-donor mean, donors in an Asian-associated ancestry cluster had fewer N-insertions in productive TCRs, according to a later genetic analysis. Most TCR sequences were seen in very few donors, while some public TCRs were found in many individuals. The study gave a list of some 150 TCR beta chains associated with cytomegalovirus. A cluster of highly shared sequence variants was judged likely to represent a technical artifact of the sequencing pipeline. Compared with equally common non-associated chains, HLA-associated TCR beta chains in a later analysis were more clonally expanded and had lower generation probabilities. The classifier was reported to diagnose cytomegalovirus status with high specificity and sensitivity in both the original cohort and the validation cohort. Because HLA typing was missing for some donors at each locus, association tests included only the typed subset. Presence/absence analyses assumed roughly uniform sequencing depth across donors, an assumption that may not hold. A further reported finding was that TCR beta sequences accurately predicted the HLA-A and HLA-B alleles for most subjects in the first cohort. Because the 87-base-pair reads could not distinguish some IMGT-functional V segments, including TRBV6-2 and TRBV6-3, those segments were excluded.

The cohort comprised some 680 healthy bone marrow donors. At the time of sampling, every cohort member was nominally healthy, though immune exposures that went unrecorded were likely present. The donor tested CMV seropositive, placing the donor among the 250 to 300 seropositive members of the cohort. A peripheral blood sample was provided by each donor, and peripheral blood mononuclear cells were used for TCR beta sequencing. The Qiagen DNeasy Blood Extraction Kit was used to extract genomic DNA from the blood cell samples. The library was prepared using the immunoSEQ multiplex PCR assay. For the multiplex PCR, a mixture combining 60 forward primers for TCR Vbeta segments and 13 reverse primers for TCR Jbeta segments was used. A multiplex PCR assay on genomic DNA amplified the CDR3 region of rearranged TCR beta genes. Amplified TCR beta libraries were sequenced as 87-base-pair reads on the Illumina HiSeq System. Regarding the original processing steps: A later analysis tallied 75 million to 95 million unique TCR beta chains across the 660 or so repertoires, and about 12 million of those chains were shared by two or more donors. To remove PCR and sequencing errors, raw reads were error-corrected and collapsed into unique sequences using a nearest-neighbor algorithm that merged closely related sequences. V, D and J gene segments were assigned by aligning CDR3 sequences to IMGT reference sequences. For a sequence to be retained, at least a six-nucleotide match to both a V gene segment and a J gene segment was required. Rearrangements were classified as productive when the CDR3 lacked stop codons and remained in frame with V and J, and all other rearrangements were classified as non-productive. CDR3 was defined according to IMGT convention as the region running from the second conserved V-encoded cysteine to the conserved J-encoded phenylalanine. The earlier analysis of a few hundred of the donors excluded sequences that lacked an unambiguous match to a single V gene segment. An earlier analysis of a few hundred of the donors called V segments functional above 56.7% productive rearrangements and segregating when the between-donor standard deviation exceeded 5%. A statistical classification framework was built to diagnose cytomegalovirus status from the catalog of TCR beta chain sequences. A later analysis assigned V and J genes by comparing TCR nucleotide sequences with IMGT/GENE-DB human TR gene sequences. In a later analysis, CDR3 sequences and most-parsimonious VDJ recombination scenarios were assigned using the TCRdist pipeline. In a later analysis, each TCR beta chain was defined by its CDR3 amino acid sequence together with its V-gene family, and reads without a unique V-gene family were excluded. In a later analysis, a few hundred highly shared, low-generation-probability nucleotide sequences were removed to address suspected cross-contamination and a sequencing artifact. For each public chain, a later analysis derived a clonal expansion index from normalized ranks of inferred template counts within each repertoire. A later analysis computed generation probabilities with a VDJ recombination model fitted to out-of-frame rearrangements, and checked the results against IGoR. Hypergeometric tests were used in a later analysis to score TCR-TCR, TCR-HLA and TCR-CMV co-occurrence, with a repertoire-size bias correction applied to the TCR pairs. False discovery rates were estimated in a later analysis by permuting HLA or CMV assignments 20 times. In a later analysis, co-occurring TCRs were grouped using DBSCAN, with TCRdist sequence similarity added in when clustering inside HLA-allele-positive subsets. Co-occurrence clustering excluded repertoires with fewer than 30,000 or more than 120,000 public chains, plus five with anomalous nucleotide sharing. Not all clones reach the TCRdb copy of this immuneACCESS table, which keeps in-frame sequences only. Checked studies attribute under half of the gap to unresolved V genes and leave the rest unexplained. V, J and clone size are taken as reported in that table, and D and trimming were inferred from the DNA itself. The sample table contains roughly 180,000 clones; only one count was recorded for 78% of them. 13% of the sample lies in the top ten.

The germline V gene (reference sequence) provides CDR1 SEHNR and CDR2 FQNEAQ. Germline trimming amounts to 5 bases on V and 8 bases on J, with 11 as the count of junction bases outside the gene matches. Measured from the cysteine to the phenylalanine, the CDR3 is 15 residues long. Only the CDR3 DNA stays, 45 bases, in frame from base 1. Only a few counts were recorded for this clone. Its antigen remains unidentified. No much larger clone exists at a distance of one base, and base qualities are not known. This sequence was found in a woman in her forties or fifties in good health and CMV-seropositive. Sequencing used PBMCs. The sequence links TRBV7-9 to TRBJ1-2; 10 of the junction bases match TRBD1. The CDR3 protein: CASSLLTGGAGGYTF. The nucleotides read TGTGCCAGCAGCCTATTGACAGGGGGCGCGGGGGGCTACACCTTC.